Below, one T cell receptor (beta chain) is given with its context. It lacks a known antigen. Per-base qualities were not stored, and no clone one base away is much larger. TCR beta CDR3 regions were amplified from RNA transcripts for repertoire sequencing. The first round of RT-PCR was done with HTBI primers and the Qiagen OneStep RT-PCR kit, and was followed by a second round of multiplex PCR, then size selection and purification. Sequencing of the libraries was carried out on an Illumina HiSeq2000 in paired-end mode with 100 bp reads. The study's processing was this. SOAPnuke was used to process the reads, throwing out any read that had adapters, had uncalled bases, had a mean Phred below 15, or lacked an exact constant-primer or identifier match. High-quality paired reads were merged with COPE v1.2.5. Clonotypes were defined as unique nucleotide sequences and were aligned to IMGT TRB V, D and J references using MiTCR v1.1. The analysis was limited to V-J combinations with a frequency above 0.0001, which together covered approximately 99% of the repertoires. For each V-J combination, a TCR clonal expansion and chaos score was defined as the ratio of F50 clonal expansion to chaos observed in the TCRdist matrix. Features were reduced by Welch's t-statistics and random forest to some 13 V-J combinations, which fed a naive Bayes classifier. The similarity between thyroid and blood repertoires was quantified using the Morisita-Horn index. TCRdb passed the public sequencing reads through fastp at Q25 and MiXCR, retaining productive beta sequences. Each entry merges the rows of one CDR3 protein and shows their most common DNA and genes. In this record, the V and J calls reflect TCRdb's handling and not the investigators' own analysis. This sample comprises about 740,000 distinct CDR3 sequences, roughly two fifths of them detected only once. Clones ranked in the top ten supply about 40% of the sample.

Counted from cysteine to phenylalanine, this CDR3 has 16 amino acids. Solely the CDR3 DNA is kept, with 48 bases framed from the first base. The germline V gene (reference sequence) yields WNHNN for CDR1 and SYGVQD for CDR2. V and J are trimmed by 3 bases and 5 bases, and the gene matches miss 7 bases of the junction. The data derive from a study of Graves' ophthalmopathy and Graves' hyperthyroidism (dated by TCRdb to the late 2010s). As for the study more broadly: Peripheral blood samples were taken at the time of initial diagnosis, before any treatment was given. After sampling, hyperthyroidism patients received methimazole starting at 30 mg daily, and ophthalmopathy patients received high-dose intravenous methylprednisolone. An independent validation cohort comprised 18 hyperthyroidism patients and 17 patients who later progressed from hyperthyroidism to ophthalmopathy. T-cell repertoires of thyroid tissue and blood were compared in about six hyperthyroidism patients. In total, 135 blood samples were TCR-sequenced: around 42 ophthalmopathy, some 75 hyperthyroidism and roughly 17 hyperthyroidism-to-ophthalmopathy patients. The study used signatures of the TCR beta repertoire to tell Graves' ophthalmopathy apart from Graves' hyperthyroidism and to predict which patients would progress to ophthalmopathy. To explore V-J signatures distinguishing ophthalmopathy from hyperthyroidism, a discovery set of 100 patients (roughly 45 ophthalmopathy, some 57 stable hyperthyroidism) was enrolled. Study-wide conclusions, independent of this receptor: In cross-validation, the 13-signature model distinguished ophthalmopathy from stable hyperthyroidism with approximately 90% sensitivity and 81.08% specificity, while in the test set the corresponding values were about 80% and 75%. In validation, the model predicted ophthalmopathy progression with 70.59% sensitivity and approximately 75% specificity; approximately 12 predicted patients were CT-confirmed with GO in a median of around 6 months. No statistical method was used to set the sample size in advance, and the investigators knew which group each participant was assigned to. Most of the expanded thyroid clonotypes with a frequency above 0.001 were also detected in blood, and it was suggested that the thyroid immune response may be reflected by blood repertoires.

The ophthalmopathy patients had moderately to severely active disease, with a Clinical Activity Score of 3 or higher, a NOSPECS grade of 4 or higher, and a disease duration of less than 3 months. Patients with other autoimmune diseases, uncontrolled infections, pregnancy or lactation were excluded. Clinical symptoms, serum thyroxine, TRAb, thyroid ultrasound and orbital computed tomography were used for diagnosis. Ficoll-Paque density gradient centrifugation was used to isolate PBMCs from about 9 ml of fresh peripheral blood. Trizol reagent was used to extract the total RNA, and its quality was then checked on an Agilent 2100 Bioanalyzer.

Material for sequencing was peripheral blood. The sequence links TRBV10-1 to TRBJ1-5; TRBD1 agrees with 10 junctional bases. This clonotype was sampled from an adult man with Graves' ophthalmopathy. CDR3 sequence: CASSDRAGTGDQPQHF. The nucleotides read TGCGCCAGCAGTGACCGGGCTGGGACAGGGGATCAGCCCCAGCATTTT.